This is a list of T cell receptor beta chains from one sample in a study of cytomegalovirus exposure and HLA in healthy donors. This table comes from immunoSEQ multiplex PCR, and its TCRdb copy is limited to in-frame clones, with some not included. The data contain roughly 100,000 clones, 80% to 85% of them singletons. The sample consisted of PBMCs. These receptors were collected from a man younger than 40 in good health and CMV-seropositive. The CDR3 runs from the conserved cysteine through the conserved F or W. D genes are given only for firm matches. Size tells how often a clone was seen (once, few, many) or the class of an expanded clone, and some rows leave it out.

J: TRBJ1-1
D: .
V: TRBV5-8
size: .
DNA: TGTGCCAGCAGCTTGGCCCTATGGCAGGGCCCTGAAGCTTTCTTT
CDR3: CASSLALWQGPEAFF

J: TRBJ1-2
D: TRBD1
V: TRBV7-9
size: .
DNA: TGTGCCAGCAGCAAGGACAGGGTCTATGGCTACACCTTC
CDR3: CASSKDRVYGYTF

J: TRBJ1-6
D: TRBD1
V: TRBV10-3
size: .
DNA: TGTGCCATCAGTCCGGGACAGGCGGATCGGGCCCTCCACTTT
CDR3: CAISPGQADRALHF

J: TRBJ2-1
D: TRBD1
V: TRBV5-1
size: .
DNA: TGCGCCAGCAGCTGGGGGACAGGGGCCAATGAGCAGTTCTTC
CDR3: CASSWGTGANEQFF

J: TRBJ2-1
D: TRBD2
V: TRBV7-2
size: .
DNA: TGTGCCAGCAGCCCGGTAGAGCGGGGGCCGATGAATGAGCAGTTCTTC
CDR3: CASSPVERGPMNEQFF

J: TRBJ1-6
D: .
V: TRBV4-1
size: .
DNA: TGCGCCAGCAGCCAAGATCCTGATGGGAGCTCCTATAATTCACCCCTCCACTTT
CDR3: CASSQDPDGSSYNSPLHF

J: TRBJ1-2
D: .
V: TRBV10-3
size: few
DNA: TGTGCCATCAGTGATTACAGCTATGGCTACACCTTC
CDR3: CAISDYSYGYTF

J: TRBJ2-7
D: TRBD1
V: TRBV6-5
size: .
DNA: TGTGCCAGCAGTCAAGGGGGCGCGCCCTACGAGCAGTACTTC
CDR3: CASSQGGAPYEQYF

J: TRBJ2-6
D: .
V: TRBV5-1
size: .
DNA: TGCGCCAGCTTAAGGACAGTTCTCTCTGGGGCCAACGTCCTGACTTTC
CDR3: CASLRTVLSGANVLTF

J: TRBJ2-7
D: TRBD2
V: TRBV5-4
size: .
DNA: TGTGCCAGCAGCTTGGAGCGGGGGGTCGAGCAGTACTTC
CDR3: CASSLERGVEQYF

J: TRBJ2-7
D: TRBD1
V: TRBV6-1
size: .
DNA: TGTGCCAGCAGTGAAGGGGGCGGACAGGGCTACTACGAGCAGTACTTC
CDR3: CASSEGGGQGYYEQYF

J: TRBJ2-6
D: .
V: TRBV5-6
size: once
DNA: TGTGCCAGCAGCCGTGGGACACCCTCTGGGGCCAACGTCCTGACTTTC
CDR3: CASSRGTPSGANVLTF

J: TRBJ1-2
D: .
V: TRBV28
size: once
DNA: TGTGCCAGCAGTTTACAAGGGGGATTAAACTATGGCTACACCTTC
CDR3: CASSLQGGLNYGYTF

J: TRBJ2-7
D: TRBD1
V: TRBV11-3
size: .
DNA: TGTGCCAGCAGCTTAGGGGACAGCTACGAGCAGTACTTC
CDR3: CASSLGDSYEQYF

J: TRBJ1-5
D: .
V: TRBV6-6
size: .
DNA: TGTGCCAGCATTAACAGGGGCAATCAGCCCCAGCATTTT
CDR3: CASINRGNQPQHF

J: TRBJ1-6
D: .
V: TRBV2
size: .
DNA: TGTGCCAGCAGTGGATCCAGGCGGGAGAATTCACCCCTCCACTTT
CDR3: CASSGSRRENSPLHF

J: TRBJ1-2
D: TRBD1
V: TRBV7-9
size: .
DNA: TGTGCCAGCAGTTCGGGACAGGGCCCTGGGGGCTACACCTTC
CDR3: CASSSGQGPGGYTF

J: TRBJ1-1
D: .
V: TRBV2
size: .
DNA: TGTGCCAGCAGCCCCTCGCAGGGGAGCACTGAAGCTTTCTTT
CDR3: CASSPSQGSTEAFF

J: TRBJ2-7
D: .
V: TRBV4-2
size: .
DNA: TGTGCCAGCAGCCAGTACCGGGACACCTCCTACGAGCAGTACTTC
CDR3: CASSQYRDTSYEQYF

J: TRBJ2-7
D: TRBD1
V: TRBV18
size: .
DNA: TGTGCCAGCTCACCACGGGACAGGGGGCCCGAGCAGTACTTC
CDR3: CASSPRDRGPEQYF

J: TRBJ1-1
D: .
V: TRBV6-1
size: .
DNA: TGTGCCAGCAGCCACGGGAACACTGAAGCTTTCTTT
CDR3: CASSHGNTEAFF

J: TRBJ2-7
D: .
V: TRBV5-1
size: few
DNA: TGCGCCAGCAGCCCCCCGGACAGCTACGAGCAGTACTTC
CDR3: CASSPPDSYEQYF

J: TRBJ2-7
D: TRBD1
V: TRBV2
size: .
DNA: TGTGCCAGCAGACAGGACAGGGCGGCCGAGCAGTACTTC
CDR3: CASRQDRAAEQYF

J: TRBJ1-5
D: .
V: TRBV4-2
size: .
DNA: TGTGCCAGCAGCAGCGACGGGACAAAGAATCAGCCCCAGCATTTT
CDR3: CASSSDGTKNQPQHF

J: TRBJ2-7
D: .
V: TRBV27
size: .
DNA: TGTGCCAGCAACGGGGTTACCTACGAGCAGTACTTC
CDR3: CASNGVTYEQYF

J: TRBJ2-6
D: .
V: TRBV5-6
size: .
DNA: TGTGCCAGCAGCTTAGGAGTCTCTGGGGCCAACGTCCTGACTTTC
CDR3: CASSLGVSGANVLTF

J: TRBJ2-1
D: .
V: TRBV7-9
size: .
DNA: TGTGCCAGCAGCCTAGGGGGGGGCGCCTCCTACAATGAGCAGTTCTTC
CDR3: CASSLGGGASYNEQFF

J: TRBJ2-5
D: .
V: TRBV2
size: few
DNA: TGTGCCAGCAGTGAACAACAGTGGCAAGAGACCCAGTACTTC
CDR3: CASSEQQWQETQYF